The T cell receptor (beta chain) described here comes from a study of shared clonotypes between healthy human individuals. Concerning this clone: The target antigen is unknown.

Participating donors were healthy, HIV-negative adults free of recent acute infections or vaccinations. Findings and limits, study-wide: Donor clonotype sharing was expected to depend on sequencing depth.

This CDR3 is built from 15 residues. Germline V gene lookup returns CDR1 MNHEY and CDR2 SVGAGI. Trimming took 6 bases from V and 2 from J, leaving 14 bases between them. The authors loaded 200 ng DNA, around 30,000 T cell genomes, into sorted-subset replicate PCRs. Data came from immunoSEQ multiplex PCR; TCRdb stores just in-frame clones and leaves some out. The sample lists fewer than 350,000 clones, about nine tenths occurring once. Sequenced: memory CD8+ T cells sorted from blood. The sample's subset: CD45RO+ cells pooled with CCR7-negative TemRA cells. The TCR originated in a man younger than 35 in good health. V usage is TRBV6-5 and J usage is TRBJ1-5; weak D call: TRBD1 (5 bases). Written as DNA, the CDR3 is TGTGCCAGCAGCCCTACCGGGGCGGGCAATCAGCCCCAGCATTTT. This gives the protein CASSPTGAGNQPQHF.